These 8 T cell receptor beta chains came from one sample sequenced in a study of T cell responses to AZD1222 COVID-19 vaccine. The repertoire was sequenced with immunoSEQ multiplex PCR; TCRdb's copy has only in-frame clones and lacks some. This table holds approximately 160,000 clones, 85% to 95% found once. The sequencing here drew on peripheral blood, taken 28 days after the second AZD1222 dose. The receptor source for this set is an adult who received the AZD1222 COVID-19 vaccine.

The V and J genes are TRBV19 and TRBJ2-7, with 7 positions matching TRBD1. Germline V gene sequence: CDR1 LNHDA, CDR2 SQIVND (reference sequence). The CDR3 sequence is 14 residues long. With 1 base clipped from V and 3 bases from J, the junction kept 3 bases outside the gene matches. The CDR3 protein is CASSIGQGDYEQYF. The DNA for the CDR3 is TGTGCCAGTAGTATAGGACAGGGCGACTACGAGCAGTACTTC.

V usage is TRBV7-9 and J usage is TRBJ2-7, with D tentatively TRBD2 (6 bases). From germline, CDR1 is SEHNR and CDR2 FQNEAQ (reference sequence). The germline V and J ends were trimmed by 6 bases and 6 bases, with 18 bases remaining between them. The CDR3 extends over 14 amino acids. The CDR3 loop reads CASSSNSGVGEQYF. Here the CDR3 DNA reads TGTGCCAGCAGTTCCAACTCGGGGGTTGGCGAGCAGTACTTC. The full variable domain, with the rest looked up from reference TRBV7-9 and TRBJ2-7, is DTGVSQNPRHKITKRGQNVTFRCDPISEHNRLYWYRQTLGQGPEFLTYFQNEAQLEKSRLLSDRFSAERPKGSFSTLEIQRTEQGDSAMYLCASSSNSGVGEQYFGPGTRLTVT.

The genes are TRBV9 and TRBJ1-2, with 7 nucleotides matching TRBD1. Per germline, CDR1 SGDLS and CDR2 YYNGEE. V was clipped by 3 bases and J by 7 bases; unmatched bases: 9. The CDR3 length is 14 residues. The DNA of the CDR3 is TGTGCCAGCAGCGCCCCGACAGGGCTTGGTGGCTACACCTTC. Its protein product is CASSAPTGLGGYTF.

The chain links TRBV15 to TRBJ2-1; D ambiguous. The germline gives CDR1 LNHNV, CDR2 YYDKDF (reference sequence). The CDR3 is 12 amino acids. Trimming took off 0 bases at V and 9 bases at J, with 6 bases between the two ends. This CDR3 reads CATSREMGEQFF. CDR3 in DNA: TGTGCCACCAGCAGAGAAATGGGTGAGCAGTTCTTC.

This clone was recorded only once. This sequence joins TRBV18 and TRBJ1-1; TRBD1 might be the D (6 bases). The CDR3 covers 14 residues. Germline values: CDR1 KGHSH, CDR2 LQKENI. V was trimmed by 3 bases and J by 7 bases, leaving 15 bases between them. This CDR3 reads CASSPQEGHLEAFF. Here the CDR3 DNA reads TGTGCCAGCTCACCCCAAGAGGGACACCTTGAAGCTTTCTTT.

The V call is TRBV6-2 or TRBV6-3, the J call TRBJ1-1, with 8 positions matching TRBD1. The CDR3 runs 18 residues. The V and J ends lost 5 bases and 6 bases, in that order; junction bases with no gene match: 20. Germline lookup yields CDR1 MNHEY and CDR2 SVGEGT. CDR3 amino acids: CASSPRNPRQGTIPEAFF. Written as DNA, the CDR3 is TGTGCCAGCAGTCCCCGAAACCCAAGACAGGGGACGATCCCTGAAGCTTTCTTT.

Here the CDR3 DNA reads TGCGCCAGCAGCCAAAGGACTAGCGGAACAGATACGCAGTATTTT. Amino acids: CASSQRTSGTDTQYF. The rearrangement joins TRBV5-1 to TRBJ2-3, with 10 nucleotides matching TRBD2. CDR1 and CDR2 (germline): SGHRS, YFSETQ. This CDR3 has 15 residues. The V segment lost 4 bases and the J segment 3 bases; nucleotides outside the gene matches: 5.

The chain links TRBV5-1 to TRBJ1-4, with D perhaps TRBD1 (5 bases). The CDR3 covers 15 residues. The germline V gene encodes CDR1 SGHRS and CDR2 YFSETQ. The V and J ends lost 0 bases and 3 bases respectively, with 9 bases between them. CDR3 region: CASSLGGVPNEKLFF. CDR3 coding DNA: TGCGCCAGCAGCTTGGGAGGGGTACCTAATGAAAAACTGTTTTTT.